The entry below gives a single TCR beta chain sequence along with its context. Looked up from germline, CDR1 is DFQATT and CDR2 is SNEGSKA (reference sequence). V lost 3 bases, J lost 4 bases, and 15 bases lay in between. The CDR3 consists of 14 residues. Authors' analysis steps: The authors estimated nucleated cell counts from reference gene primer amplification. Here immunoSEQ multiplex PCR was the method, and the copy in TCRdb shows in-frame clones only, minus some. The DNA was the basis for D and trimming; V, J and clone size are from that table. The sample carries fewer than 250,000 clones, around 80% recorded once. The data derive from a study of blood T cell repertoires in COVID-19. On the study more broadly: PBMCs, B-cell-depleted T cells, or T cells provided the cDNA or gDNA that made up the material.

This TCR was recovered from a human donor in a cohort sampled during active COVID-19. Material: peripheral blood. This chain links TRBV20-1 with TRBJ1-2; D call uncertain. Written as DNA, the CDR3 is TGCAGTGCTAGTGACCGCCCGGGAGGCTATGGCTACACCTTC. It codes for CSASDRPGGYGYTF.